The present entry profiles one TCR beta chain with its context. The sample is drawn from a study of blood T cell repertoires in COVID-19. Study background: Sites in the United States, Italy and Spain provided acute and convalescent COVID-19 samples. PBMCs, B-cell-depleted T cells, or T cells provided the cDNA or gDNA that made up the material.

Losses at the gene ends were 9 bases for V and 7 bases for J; bases not matched to a gene: 13. Germline loops: CDR1 LNHDA, CDR2 SQIVND (reference sequence). The CDR3 length is 14 residues. As handled by the study authors: It was from reference gene primer amplification that nucleated cell counts were estimated. Libraries were prepared by immunoSEQ multiplex PCR; TCRdb keeps only in-frame clonotypes and omits some of them. The DNA was the basis for D and trimming; V, J and clone size are from that table. The profile shows roughly 160,000 clones, approximately 88% of them singletons. V is TRBV19 and J is TRBJ2-3; TRBD1 aligns across 7 bases. The clonotype comes from a man younger than 35 with active or convalescent COVID-19. Material for sequencing was peripheral blood. The CDR3 DNA reads as TGTGCCAGCACCCTGGGACAGACAACAAATACGCAGTATTTT. Its protein is CASTLGQTTNTQYF.